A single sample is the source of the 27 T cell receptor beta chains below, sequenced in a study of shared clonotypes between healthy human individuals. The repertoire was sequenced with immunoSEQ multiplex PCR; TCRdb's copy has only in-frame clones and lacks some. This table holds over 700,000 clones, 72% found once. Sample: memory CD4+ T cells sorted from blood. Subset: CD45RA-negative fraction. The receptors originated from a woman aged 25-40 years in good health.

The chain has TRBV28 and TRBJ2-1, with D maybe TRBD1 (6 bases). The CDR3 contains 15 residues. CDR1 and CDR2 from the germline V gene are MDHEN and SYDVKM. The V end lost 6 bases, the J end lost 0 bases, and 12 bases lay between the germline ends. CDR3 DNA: TGTGCCAGCAGCTCAACAGGGAGCTCCTACAATGAGCAGTTCTTC. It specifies CASSSTGSSYNEQFF.

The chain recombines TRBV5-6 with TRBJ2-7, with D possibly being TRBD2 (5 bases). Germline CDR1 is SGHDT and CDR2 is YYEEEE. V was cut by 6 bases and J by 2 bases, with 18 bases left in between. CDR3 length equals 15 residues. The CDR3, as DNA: TGTGCCAGCACCGCGGGCATGGGCAGGACCTACGAGCAGTACTTC. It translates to CASTAGMGRTYEQYF.

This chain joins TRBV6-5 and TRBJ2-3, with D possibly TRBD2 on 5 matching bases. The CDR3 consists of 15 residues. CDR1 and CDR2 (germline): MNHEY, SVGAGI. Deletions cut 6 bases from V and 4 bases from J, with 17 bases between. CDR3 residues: CASRPTRTLSDTQYF. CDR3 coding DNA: TGTGCCAGCAGGCCAACTCGGACTCTCTCAGATACGCAGTATTTT.

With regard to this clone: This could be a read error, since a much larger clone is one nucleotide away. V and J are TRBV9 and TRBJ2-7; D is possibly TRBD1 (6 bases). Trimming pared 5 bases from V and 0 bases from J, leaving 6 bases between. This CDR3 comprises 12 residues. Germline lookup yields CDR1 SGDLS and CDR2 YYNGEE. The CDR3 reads CASRDSSYEQYF. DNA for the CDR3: TGTGCCAGCAGGGACAGCTCCTACGAGCAGTACTTC.

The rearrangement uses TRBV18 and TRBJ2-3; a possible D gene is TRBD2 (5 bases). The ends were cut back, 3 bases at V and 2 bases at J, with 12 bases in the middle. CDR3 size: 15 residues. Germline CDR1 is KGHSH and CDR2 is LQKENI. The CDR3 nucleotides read TGTGCCAGCTCACCCGGGAAGGGAGCCACAGATACGCAGTATTTT. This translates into CASSPGKGATDTQYF.

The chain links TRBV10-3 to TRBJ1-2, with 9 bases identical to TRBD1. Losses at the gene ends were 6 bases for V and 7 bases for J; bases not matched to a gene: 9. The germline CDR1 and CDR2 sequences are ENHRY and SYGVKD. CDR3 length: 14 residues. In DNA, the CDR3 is TGTGCCATCAGACCCGGGACAGGGATCCTTGGCTACACCTTC. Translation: CAIRPGTGILGYTF.

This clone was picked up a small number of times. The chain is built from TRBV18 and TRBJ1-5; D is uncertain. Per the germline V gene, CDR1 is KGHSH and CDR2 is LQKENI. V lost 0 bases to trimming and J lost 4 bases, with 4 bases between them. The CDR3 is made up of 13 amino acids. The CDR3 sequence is CASSPPGNQPQHF. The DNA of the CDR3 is TGTGCCAGCTCACCACCCGGTAATCAGCCCCAGCATTTT.

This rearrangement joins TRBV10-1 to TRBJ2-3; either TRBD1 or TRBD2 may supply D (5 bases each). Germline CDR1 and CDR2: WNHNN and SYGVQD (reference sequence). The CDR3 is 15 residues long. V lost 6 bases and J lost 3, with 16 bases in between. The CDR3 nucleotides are TGCGCCAGCAGCGTAGGGACGGGGCAGACAGATACGCAGTATTTT. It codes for CASSVGTGQTDTQYF.

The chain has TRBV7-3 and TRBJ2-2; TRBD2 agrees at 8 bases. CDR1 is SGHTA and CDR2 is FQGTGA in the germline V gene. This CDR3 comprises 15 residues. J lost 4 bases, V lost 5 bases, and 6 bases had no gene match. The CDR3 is CASSPKTSVTGELFF. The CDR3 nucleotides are TGTGCCAGCAGCCCAAAGACTAGCGTCACCGGGGAGCTGTTTTTT.

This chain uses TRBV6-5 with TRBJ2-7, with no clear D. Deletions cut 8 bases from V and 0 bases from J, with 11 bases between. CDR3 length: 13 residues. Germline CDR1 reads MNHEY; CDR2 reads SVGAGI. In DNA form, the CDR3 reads TGTGCCAGCCAAAGGGTGGACTCCTACGAGCAGTACTTC. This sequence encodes CASQRVDSYEQYF.

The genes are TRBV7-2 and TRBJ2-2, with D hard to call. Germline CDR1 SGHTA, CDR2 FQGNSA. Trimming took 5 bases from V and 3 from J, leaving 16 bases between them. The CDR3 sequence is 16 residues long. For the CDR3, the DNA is TGTGCCAGCAGCCAAGATCGTCGGAGTGACACCGGGGAGCTGTTTTTT. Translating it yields CASSQDRRSDTGELFF.

CDR3 DNA sequence: TGTGCCAGTAGTATTTTGCTTGGCGAGCAGTACTTC. It yields the protein CASSILLGEQYF. The chain recombines TRBV19 with TRBJ2-7; D not resolved. V shed 3 bases and J shed 6 bases, with 9 bases lying between them. The CDR3 is made up of 12 amino acids. Germline V gene sequence: CDR1 LNHDA, CDR2 SQIVND (reference sequence). Full variable domain (outside the CDR3, taken from reference TRBV19 and TRBJ2-7): DGGITQSPKYLFRKEGQNVTLSCEQNLNHDAMYWYRQDPGQGLRLIYYSQIVNDFQKGDIAEGYSVSREKKESFPLTVTSAQKNPTAFYLCASSILLGEQYFGPGTRLTVT.

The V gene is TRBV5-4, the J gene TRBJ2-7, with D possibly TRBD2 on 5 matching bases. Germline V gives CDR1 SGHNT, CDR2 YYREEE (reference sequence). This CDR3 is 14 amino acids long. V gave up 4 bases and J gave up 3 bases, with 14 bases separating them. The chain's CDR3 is CASSHDRGVYEQYF. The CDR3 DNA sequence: TGTGCCAGCAGCCACGACCGGGGAGTCTACGAGCAGTACTTC.

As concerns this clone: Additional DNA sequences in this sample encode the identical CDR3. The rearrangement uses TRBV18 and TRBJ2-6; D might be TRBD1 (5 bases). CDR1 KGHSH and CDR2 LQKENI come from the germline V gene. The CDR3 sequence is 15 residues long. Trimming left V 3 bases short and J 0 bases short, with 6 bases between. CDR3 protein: CASSPDSSGANVLTF. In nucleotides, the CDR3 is TGTGCCAGCTCACCCGACAGCTCTGGGGCCAACGTCCTGACTTTC.

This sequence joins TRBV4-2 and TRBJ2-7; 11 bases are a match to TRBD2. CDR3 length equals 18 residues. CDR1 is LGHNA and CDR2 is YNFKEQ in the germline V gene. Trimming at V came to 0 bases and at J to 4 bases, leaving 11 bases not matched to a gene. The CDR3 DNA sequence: TGTGCCAGCAGCCAAGATCGGCCCCGACTAGCGGGAATATACGAGCAGTACTTC. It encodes CASSQDRPRLAGIYEQYF.

The CDR3 here is CASSLTRTGITDTQYF. CDR3 coding DNA: TGCGCCAGCAGCTTAACCCGGACAGGGATCACAGATACGCAGTATTTT. The chain joins TRBV5-1 to TRBJ2-3; TRBD1 matches 8 bases. Trimming took 2 bases from V and 2 from J; bases not matched to a gene: 7. This CDR3 region has 16 residues. Germline V CDR1 and CDR2: SGHRS, YFSETQ.

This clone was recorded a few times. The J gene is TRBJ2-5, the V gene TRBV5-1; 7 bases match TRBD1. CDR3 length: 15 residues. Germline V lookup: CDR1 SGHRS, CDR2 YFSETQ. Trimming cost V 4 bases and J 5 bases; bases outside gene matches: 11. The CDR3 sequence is CASSTRQGSGETQYF. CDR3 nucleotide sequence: TGCGCCAGCAGCACGCGACAGGGATCAGGCGAGACCCAGTACTTC.

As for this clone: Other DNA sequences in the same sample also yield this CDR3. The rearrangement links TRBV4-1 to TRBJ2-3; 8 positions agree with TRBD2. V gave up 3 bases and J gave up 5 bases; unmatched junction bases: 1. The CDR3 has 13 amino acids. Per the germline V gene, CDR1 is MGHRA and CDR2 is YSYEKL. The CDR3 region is CASSQAGGDTQYF. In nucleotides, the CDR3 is TGCGCCAGCAGCCAGGCGGGGGGAGATACGCAGTATTTT.

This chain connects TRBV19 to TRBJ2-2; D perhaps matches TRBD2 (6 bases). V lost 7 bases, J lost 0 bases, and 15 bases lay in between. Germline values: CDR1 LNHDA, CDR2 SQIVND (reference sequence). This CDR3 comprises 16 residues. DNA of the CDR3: TGTGCCAGTAAAAGGCGGGATTATGCGAACACCGGGGAGCTGTTTTTT. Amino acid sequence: CASKRRDYANTGELFF.

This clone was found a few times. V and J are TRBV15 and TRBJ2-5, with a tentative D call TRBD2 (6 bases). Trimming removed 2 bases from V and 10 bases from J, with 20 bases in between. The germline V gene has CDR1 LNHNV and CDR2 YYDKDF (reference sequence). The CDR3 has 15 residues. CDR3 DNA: TGTGCCACCAGCAGACTCCTGGGGATACTCGGGGGCCAGTACTTC. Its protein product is CATSRLLGILGGQYF.

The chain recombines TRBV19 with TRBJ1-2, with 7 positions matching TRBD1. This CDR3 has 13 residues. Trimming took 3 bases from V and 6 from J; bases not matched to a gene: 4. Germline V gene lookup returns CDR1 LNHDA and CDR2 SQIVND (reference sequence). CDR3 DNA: TGTGCCAGTAGTATTGGGCAGGGGGATGGCTACACCTTC. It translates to CASSIGQGDGYTF.

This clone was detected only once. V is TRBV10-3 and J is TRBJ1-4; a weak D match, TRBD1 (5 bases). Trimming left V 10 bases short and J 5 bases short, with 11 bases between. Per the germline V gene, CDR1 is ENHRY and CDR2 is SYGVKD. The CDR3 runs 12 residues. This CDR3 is CATRAGNEKLFF. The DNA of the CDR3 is TGTGCCACCCGAGCAGGGAATGAAAAACTGTTTTTT.

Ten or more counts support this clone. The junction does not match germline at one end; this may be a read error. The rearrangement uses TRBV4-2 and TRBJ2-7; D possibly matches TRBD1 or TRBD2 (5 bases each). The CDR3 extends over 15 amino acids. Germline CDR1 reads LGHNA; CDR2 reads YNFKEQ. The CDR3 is CASSKDRDGAYEQYF. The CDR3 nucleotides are TGTGCCAGCAGCAAAGACCGGGACGGAGCCTACGAGCAGTACTTC.

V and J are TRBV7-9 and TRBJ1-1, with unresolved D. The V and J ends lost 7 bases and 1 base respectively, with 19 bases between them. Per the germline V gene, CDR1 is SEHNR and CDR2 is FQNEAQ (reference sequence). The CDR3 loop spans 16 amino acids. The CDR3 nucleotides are TGTGCCAGCAAAACCCCGGCGGGCAGACGGAACACTGAAGCTTTCTTT. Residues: CASKTPAGRRNTEAFF. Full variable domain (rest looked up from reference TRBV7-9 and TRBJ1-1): DTGVSQNPRHKITKRGQNVTFRCDPISEHNRLYWYRQTLGQGPEFLTYFQNEAQLEKSRLLSDRFSAERPKGSFSTLEIQRTEQGDSAMYLCASKTPAGRRNTEAFFGQGTRLTVV.

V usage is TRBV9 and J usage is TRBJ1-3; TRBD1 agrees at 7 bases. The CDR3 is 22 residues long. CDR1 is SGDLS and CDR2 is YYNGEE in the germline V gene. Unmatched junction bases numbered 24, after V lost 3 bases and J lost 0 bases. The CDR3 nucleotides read TGTGCCAGCAGCGCGCCCTATCCCGCGAGGAGGGGGCAGGGGATCTCTGGAAACACCATATATTTT. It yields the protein CASSAPYPARRGQGISGNTIYF.

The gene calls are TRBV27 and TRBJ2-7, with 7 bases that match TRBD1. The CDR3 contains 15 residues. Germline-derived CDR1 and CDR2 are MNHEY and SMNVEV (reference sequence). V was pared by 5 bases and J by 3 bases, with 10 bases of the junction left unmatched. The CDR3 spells CASSQKGAEGYEQYF. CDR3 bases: TGTGCCAGCAGTCAAAAGGGGGCGGAAGGCTACGAGCAGTACTTC.

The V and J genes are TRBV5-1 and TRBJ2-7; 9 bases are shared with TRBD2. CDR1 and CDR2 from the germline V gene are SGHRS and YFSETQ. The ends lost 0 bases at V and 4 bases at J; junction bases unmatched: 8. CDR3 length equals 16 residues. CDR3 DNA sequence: TGCGCCAGCAGCTTGGGGGCTGAGAGCGGGAGGTACGAGCAGTACTTC. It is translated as CASSLGAESGRYEQYF.